Below are 5 T cell receptor beta chains sequenced from a single sample in a study of human T cells and chemical hapten exposure. TCRdb passed the RACE reads through MiXCR, listing each CDR3 protein once. The sample includes around 39,000 distinct CDR3 sequences, around 6.4% of them seen just once. Time point meaning: patch test 1, 2 weeks after DPC sensitization. Specified treatment: therapeutic diphenylcyclopropenone sensitization with weekly scalp DPC. Unfractionated whole blood served as the source for total RNA extraction. This specimen was whole blood, taken in connection with sensitization to the hapten diphenylcyclopropenone (DPC). The receptor set was obtained from a woman in her twenties or thirties with alopecia areata. Some clones in this sample may be carry-over from other donors' samples.

This clonotype came up a few times. The V call is TRBV28, the J call TRBJ1-1; TRBD1 matches 8 bases. The CDR3 consists of 16 residues. J gave up 0 bases and V 2 bases, and 5 bases lay outside the gene matches. Germline V gene lookup returns CDR1 MDHEN and CDR2 SYDVKM. The CDR3: CASSLEGQGLNTEAFF. The CDR3 DNA sequence: TGTGCCAGCAGTTTAGAAGGACAGGGATTGAACACTGAAGCTTTCTTT.

This clonotype was seen ten or more times. This sequence joins TRBV6-2 or TRBV6-3 and TRBJ2-1; 7 bases line up with TRBD1. This CDR3 is 14 amino acids long. J lost 8 bases, V lost 2 bases, and 6 bases had no gene match. Germline values: CDR1 MNHEY, CDR2 SVGEGT. CDR3 bases: TGTGCCAGCAGTTACGAAACAGGGGTCCATGAGCAGTTCTTC. Protein product: CASSYETGVHEQFF.

The rearrangement uses TRBV6-5 and TRBJ1-1; 7 bases match TRBD1. The ends lost 7 bases at V and 7 bases at J; junction bases unmatched: 12. The CDR3 runs 14 residues. Germline CDR1 MNHEY, CDR2 SVGAGI. CDR3 protein: CASTRQGKSGEAFF. The CDR3 nucleotides read TGTGCCAGCACAAGACAGGGAAAGTCGGGTGAAGCTTTCTTT.

This clonotype was detected ten times or more. This sequence joins TRBV2 and TRBJ2-3, with a possible D match to TRBD2 (5 bases). Germline V gene lookup returns CDR1 SNHLY and CDR2 FYNNEI. Trimming pared 6 bases from V and 1 base from J, leaving 11 bases between. This CDR3 region has 14 residues. In DNA form, the CDR3 reads TGTGCCAGCAGGGGCCCAGCGGGCACAGATACGCAGTATTTT. Protein: CASRGPAGTDTQYF.

This clonotype was seen repeatedly, ten times or more. J is TRBJ2-1 and V is TRBV7-9, with TRBD2 identical over 12 bases. The germline CDR1 and CDR2 sequences are SEHNR and FQNEAQ (reference sequence). The CDR3 contains 15 residues. V trimming: 5 bases; J trimming: 7 bases; junction bases outside the gene matches: 6. The CDR3 sequence is CASSRGLAGRNEQFF. CDR3 in DNA: TGTGCCAGCAGCCGGGGACTAGCGGGCAGGAATGAGCAGTTCTTC.